This T cell receptor (beta chain) emerged from a study of T cells expressing NK-cell markers. At the level of the study: Seven of the eight sequenced donors were classified as HCMV-seropositive, and one was classified as seronegative.

Germline lookup yields CDR1 SGHTA and CDR2 FQGNSA. The CDR3 has 13 residues. TCRdb re-analyzed the 5' RACE reads; it lists each CDR3 protein once, without DNA. The sample has 8,000 or so distinct CDR3 sequences. This clonotype is called medium-sized (0.01 to 0.1%) based on its frequency. V and J are TRBV7-2 and TRBJ2-1; TCRdb lists TRBD1, though no DNA is available to test this call. This clonotype originated in a man aged 18-69 years in good health. The specimen was blood T cells: a sorted CD56 or NKG2C T cell subset, CD4+ or CD8+ T cells, or bulk PBMC T cells (not recorded which). This CDR3 is CASSLDRARGQFF.